This entry features one T cell receptor beta chain sequence. Antigen specificity is unknown. The CDR3 has 13 amino acids. Germline V gene lookup returns CDR1 SEHNR and CDR2 FQNEAQ (reference sequence). V lost 2 bases and J lost 5, with 9 bases in between. These data belong to a study of shared clonotypes between healthy human individuals. Study at large: CD4 naive and memory got three plates each, CD8 naive two, CD8 memory one.

Profiled with immunoSEQ multiplex PCR; TCRdb holds only in-frame clones, not every one. The sample holds 650,000 to 700,000 clones, roughly 91% seen once. Overall study results and limits: Enrolling few donors narrowed the genetic and exposure-history diversity that was represented. The generation probabilities recorded for non-shared clonotypes fell below those of clonotypes shared by all four donors.

The source is a man younger than 35 in good health. Some clones in this sample may be carry-over from other donors' samples. The sample was memory CD8+ T cells from PBMCs. Subset described: CD45RO+ cells pooled with CCR7-negative TemRA cells. J is TRBJ2-5 and V is TRBV7-9; tentative D call: TRBD2 (5 bases). The CDR3 sequence is CASSLSEGETQYF. The CDR3 coding sequence is TGTGCCAGCAGCTTATCCGAGGGCGAGACCCAGTACTTC.